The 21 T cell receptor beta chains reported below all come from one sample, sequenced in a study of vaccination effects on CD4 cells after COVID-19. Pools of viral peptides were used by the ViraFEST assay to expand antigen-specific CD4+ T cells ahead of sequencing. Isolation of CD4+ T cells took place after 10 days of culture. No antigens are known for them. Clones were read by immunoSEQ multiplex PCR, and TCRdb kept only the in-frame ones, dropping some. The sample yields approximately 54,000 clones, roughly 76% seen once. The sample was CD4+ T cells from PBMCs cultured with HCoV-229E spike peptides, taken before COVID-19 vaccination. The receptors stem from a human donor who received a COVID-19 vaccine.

CDR3 residues: CASSQDRGITLHSPLHF. Written as DNA, the CDR3 is TGCGCCAGCAGCCAGGACAGGGGAATTACGTTACACTCACCCCTCCACTTT. The chain joins TRBV4-1 to TRBJ1-6; 9 bases align to TRBD1. J gave up 10 bases and V 3 bases, and 13 bases lay outside the gene matches. Germline CDR1 reads MGHRA; CDR2 reads YSYEKL. CDR3 size: 17 residues.

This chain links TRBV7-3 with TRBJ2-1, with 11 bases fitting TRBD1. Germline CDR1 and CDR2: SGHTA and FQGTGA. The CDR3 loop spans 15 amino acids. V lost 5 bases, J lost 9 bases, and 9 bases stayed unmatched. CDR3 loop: CASSPSRDRGSEQFF. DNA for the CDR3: TGTGCCAGCAGCCCGTCCCGGGACAGGGGGAGTGAGCAGTTCTTC. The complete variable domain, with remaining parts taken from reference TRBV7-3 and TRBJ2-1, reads GAGVSQTPSNKVTEKGKYVELRCDPISGHTALYWYRQSLGQGPEFLIYFQGTGAADDSGLPNDRFFAVRPEGSVSTLKIQRTERGDSAVYLCASSPSRDRGSEQFFGPGTRLTVL.

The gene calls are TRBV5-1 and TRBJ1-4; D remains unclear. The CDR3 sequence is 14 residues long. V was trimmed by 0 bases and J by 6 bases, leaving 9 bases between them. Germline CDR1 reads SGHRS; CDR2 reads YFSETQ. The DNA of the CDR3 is TGCGCCAGCAGCTTGGATGTGGACTATGAAAAACTGTTTTTT. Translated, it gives CASSLDVDYEKLFF.

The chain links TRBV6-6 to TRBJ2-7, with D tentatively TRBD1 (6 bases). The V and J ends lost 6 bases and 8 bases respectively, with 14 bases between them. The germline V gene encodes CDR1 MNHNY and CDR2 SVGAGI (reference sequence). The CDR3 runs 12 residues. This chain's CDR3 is CASSTGMSQQYV. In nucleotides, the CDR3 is TGTGCCAGCAGCACAGGGATGAGTCAGCAGTACGTC.

Here the CDR3 DNA reads TGTGCCATCAGGGGGACAGAGAAAGCTTTCTTT. Translating gives CAIRGTEKAFF. This rearrangement joins TRBV6-5 to TRBJ1-1; 7 positions agree with TRBD1. This CDR3 spans 11 amino acids. The V gene's germline CDR1 is MNHEY and CDR2 SVGAGI. The V and J ends lost 10 bases and 9 bases, in that order; junction bases with no gene match: 8.

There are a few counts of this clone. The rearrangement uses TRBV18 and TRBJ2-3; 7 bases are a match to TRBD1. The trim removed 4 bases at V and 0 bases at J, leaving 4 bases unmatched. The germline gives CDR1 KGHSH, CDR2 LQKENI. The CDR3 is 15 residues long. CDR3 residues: CASSQNRGSTDTQYF. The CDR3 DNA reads TGTGCCAGCTCACAAAACAGGGGCAGCACAGATACGCAGTATTTT.

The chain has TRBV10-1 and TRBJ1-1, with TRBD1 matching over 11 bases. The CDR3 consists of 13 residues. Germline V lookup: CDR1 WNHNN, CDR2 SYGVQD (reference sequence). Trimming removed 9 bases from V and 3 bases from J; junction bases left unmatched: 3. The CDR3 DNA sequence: TGCGCCAGTCAGGGACAGGGGGACACTGAAGCTTTCTTT. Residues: CASQGQGDTEAFF.

CDR3 coding DNA: TGTGCCAGCAGATTCCTATCGACAGGGTCAGAGACCCAGTACTTC. Its protein product is CASRFLSTGSETQYF. J is TRBJ2-5 and V is TRBV6-5; 7 bases map to TRBD1. This CDR3 is built from 15 residues. The ends lost 6 bases at V and 4 bases at J; junction bases unmatched: 11. In germline, CDR1 is MNHEY, CDR2 SVGAGI.

CDR3 bases: TGTGCCACCAGCAGAGGGACAGGGGGCGGGGGCTACACCTTC. Amino acids: CATSRGTGGGGYTF. The chain couples TRBV15 to TRBJ1-2; TRBD1 matches at 11 bases. V dropped 1 base and J dropped 8; count of bases not matched to a gene: 3. The CDR3 sequence is 14 residues long. CDR1 is LNHNV and CDR2 is YYDKDF in the germline V gene (reference sequence).

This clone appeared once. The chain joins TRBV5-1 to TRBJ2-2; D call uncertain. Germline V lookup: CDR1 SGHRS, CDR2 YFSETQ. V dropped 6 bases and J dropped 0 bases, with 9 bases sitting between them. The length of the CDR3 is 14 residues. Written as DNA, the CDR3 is TGCGCCAGCAATGTACAGCCGAACACCGGGGAGCTGTTTTTT. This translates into CASNVQPNTGELFF.

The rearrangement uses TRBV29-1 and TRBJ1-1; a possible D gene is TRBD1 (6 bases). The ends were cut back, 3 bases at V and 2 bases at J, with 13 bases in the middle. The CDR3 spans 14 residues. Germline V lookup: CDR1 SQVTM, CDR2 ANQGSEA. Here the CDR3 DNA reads TGCAGCGTTGATCCTTCACAGGGAAACACTGAAGCTTTCTTT. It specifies CSVDPSQGNTEAFF.

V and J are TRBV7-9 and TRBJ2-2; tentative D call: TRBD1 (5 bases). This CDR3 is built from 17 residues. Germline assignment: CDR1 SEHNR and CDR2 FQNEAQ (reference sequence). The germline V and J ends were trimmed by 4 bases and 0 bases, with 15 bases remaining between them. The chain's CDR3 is CASSSLNRFTNTGELFF. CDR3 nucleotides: TGTGCCAGCAGCTCCCTAAACAGGTTCACGAACACCGGGGAGCTGTTTTTT.

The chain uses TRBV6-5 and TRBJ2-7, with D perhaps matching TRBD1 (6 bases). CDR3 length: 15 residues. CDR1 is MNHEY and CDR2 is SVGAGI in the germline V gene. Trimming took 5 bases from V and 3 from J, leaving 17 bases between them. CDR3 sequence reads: CASSHLDTGNYEQYV. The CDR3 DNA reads TGTGCCAGCAGTCACTTGGATACAGGGAACTACGAGCAGTACGTC.

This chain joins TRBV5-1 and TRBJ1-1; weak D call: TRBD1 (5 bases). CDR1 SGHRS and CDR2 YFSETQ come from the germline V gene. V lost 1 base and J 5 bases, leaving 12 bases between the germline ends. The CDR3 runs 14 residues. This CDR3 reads CASSLYSEGTEAFF. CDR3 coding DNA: TGCGCCAGCAGCTTGTACTCCGAGGGGACTGAAGCTTTCTTT. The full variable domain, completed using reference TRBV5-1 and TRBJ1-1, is KAGVTQTPRYLIKTRGQQVTLSCSPISGHRSVSWYQQTPGQGLQFLFEYFSETQRNKGNFPGRFSGRQFSNSRSEMNVSTLELGDSALYLCASSLYSEGTEAFFGQGTRLTVV.

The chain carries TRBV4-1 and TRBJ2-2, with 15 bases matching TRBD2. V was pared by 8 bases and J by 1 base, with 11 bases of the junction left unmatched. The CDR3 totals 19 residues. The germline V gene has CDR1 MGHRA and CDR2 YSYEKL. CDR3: CASQLRAGLAGGNTGELFF. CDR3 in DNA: TGCGCCAGCCAACTAAGAGCGGGACTAGCGGGGGGGAACACCGGGGAGCTGTTTTTT.

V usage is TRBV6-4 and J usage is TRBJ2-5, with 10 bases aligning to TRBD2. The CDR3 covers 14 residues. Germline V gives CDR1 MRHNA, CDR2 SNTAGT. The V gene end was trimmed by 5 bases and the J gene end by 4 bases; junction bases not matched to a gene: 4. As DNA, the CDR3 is TGTGCCAGCAGTCCGACTAGCGGGTCAGAGACCCAGTACTTC. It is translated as CASSPTSGSETQYF.

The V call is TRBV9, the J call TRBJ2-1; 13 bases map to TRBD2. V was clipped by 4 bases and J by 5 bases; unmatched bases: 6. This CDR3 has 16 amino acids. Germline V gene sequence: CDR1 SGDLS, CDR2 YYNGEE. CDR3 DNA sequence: TGTGCCAGCAGCTCGAGACTAGCGGGGGGCGACAATGAGCAGTTCTTC. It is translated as CASSSRLAGGDNEQFF.

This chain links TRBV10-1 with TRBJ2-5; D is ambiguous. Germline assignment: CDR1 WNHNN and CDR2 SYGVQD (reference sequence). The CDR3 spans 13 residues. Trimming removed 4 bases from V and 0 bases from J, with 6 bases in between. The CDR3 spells CASSGQNQETQYF. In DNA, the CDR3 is TGCGCCAGCAGTGGGCAGAACCAAGAGACCCAGTACTTC.

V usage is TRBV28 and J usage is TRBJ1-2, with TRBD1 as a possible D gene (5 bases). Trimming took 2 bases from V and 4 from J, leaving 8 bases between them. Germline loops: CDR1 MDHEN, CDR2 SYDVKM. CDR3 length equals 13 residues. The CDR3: CASSLQGLYGYTF. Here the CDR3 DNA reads TGTGCCAGCAGTTTACAGGGCCTCTATGGCTACACCTTC.

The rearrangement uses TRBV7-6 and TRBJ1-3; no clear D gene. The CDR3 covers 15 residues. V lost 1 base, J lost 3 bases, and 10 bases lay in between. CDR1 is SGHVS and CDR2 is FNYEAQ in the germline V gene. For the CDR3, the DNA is TGTGCCAGCAGCTTAGTGGCTGGTAGTGGAAACACCATATATTTT. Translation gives CASSLVAGSGNTIYF.

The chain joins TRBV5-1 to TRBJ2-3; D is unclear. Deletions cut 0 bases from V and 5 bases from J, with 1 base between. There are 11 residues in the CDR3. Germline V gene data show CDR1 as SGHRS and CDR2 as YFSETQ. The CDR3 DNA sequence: TGCGCCAGCAGCTTGGAAGATACGCAGTATTTT. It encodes CASSLEDTQYF.